The 8 T cell receptor beta chains presented below share a single source sample, sequenced in a study of T cell clonality in common variable immunodeficiency. The data were produced by immunoSEQ multiplex PCR, yet TCRdb's version contains in-frame clones alone and is incomplete. The repertoire consists of under 40,000 clones, none detected only once. The sample comprised peripheral blood mononuclear cells. The receptors shown here come from a person aged 18 to 75 in good health.

The table lists this clone with many counts. Coverage ceases 3 residues before the CDR3 finishes, and the germline J gene fills in the end. The genes are TRBV5-6 and TRBJ2-5, with D uncertain. The V end was cut by 0 bases, the J end by 1 base, with 4 bases between. The CDR3 has 13 amino acids. In germline, CDR1 is SGHDT, CDR2 YYEEEE. CDR3: CASSLVSQETQYF. The DNA read from the CDR3 is TGTGCCAGCAGCTTGGTCAGCCAAGAGACC.

This clone was picked up many times. The junction differs from germline at one of its ends, possibly a read error. The CDR3 extends 3 residues past the end of the read, so its final part is completed from the germline J gene. V is TRBV4-2 and J is TRBJ1-4; 7 nucleotides agree with TRBD1. This CDR3 is built from 18 residues. From germline, CDR1 is LGHNA and CDR2 YNFKEQ. The CDR3 region is CASSQDAYRGRVGEKLFF. The covered CDR3 bases are TGCGCCAGCAGCCAAGACGCATACAGGGGCAGGGTAGGTGAAAAA.

This clone showed up many times. The CDR3 extends 3 residues past the end of the read, so its final part is completed from the germline J gene. V and J are TRBV2 and TRBJ1-4; 11 bases line up with TRBD1. V trimming: 10 bases; J trimming: 3 bases; junction bases outside the gene matches: 4. The CDR3 spans 14 residues. The germline gives CDR1 SNHLY, CDR2 FYNNEI. The covered CDR3 bases are TGTGCCACGGACAGGGGGCATCCTAATGAAAAA. It specifies CATDRGHPNEK. The CDR3 in its entirety is CATDRGHPNEKLFF.

This clone was detected ten times or more. The CDR3 end lies 3 residues beyond the end of the read and is filled in from the germline J gene. The V and J genes are TRBV6-4 and TRBJ2-3, with 12 positions matching TRBD1. V trimming: 2 bases; J trimming: 6 bases; junction bases outside the gene matches: 3. Germline assignment: CDR1 MRHNA and CDR2 SNTAGT. This CDR3 has 15 amino acids. CDR3 DNA (partial): TGTGCCAGCAGTGACGGGACAGGGGGCTTGGATACG. Residues: CASSDGTGGLDT. The full CDR3 protein is CASSDGTGGLDTQYF.

The sample holds many counts of this clone. The observed sequence ends 3 residues before the CDR3 terminus, with the missing tail filled in from the germline J gene. Other DNA sequences of this sample code for an identical CDR3. This rearrangement joins TRBV12-5 to TRBJ1-5, with TRBD1 identical over 10 bases. The CDR3 contains 15 residues. J lost 7 bases, V lost 1 base, and 4 bases had no gene match. The germline gives CDR1 LGHNT, CDR2 FRNRAP. The DNA read from the CDR3 is TGTGCTAGTGGTTTGGGGGACAGGGGATTACAGCCC. It translates to CASGLGDRGLQP. The CDR3 in its entirety is CASGLGDRGLQPQHF.

The part of the CDR3 DNA that was read is TGTGCCAGCTCACTCCGTGATTCCGCCGTCGGTTCACCC. It codes for CASSLRDSAVGSP. The CDR3, in full, reads CASSLRDSAVGSPLHF. The J gene is TRBJ1-6, the V gene TRBV18; D ambiguous. The read halts 3 residues ahead of the CDR3 end, with the missing end drawn from the germline J gene. The CDR3 is made up of 16 amino acids. Trimming pared 4 bases from V and 9 bases from J, leaving 19 bases between. The germline CDR1 and CDR2 sequences are KGHSH and LQKENI. Together with reference TRBV18 and TRBJ1-6, the CDR3 gives the full variable domain: NAGVMQNPRHLVRRRGQEARLRCSPMKGHSHVYWYRQLPEEGLKFMVYLQKENIIDESGMPKERFSAEFPKEGPSILRIQQVVRGDSAAYFCASSLRDSAVGSPLHFGNGTRLTVT.

In this sample, this clone turned up many times. The read stops 3 residues short of the end of the CDR3; the missing end is completed from the germline J gene. The chain carries TRBV5-6 and TRBJ1-2, with D perhaps TRBD1 (5 bases). This CDR3 has 13 residues. Trimming took 4 bases from V and 5 from J, leaving 12 bases between them. The germline CDR1 and CDR2 sequences are SGHDT and YYEEEE. The CDR3 here is CASSALQVYGYTF. CDR3 bases read: TGTGCCAGCAGCGCACTACAGGTTTATGGC.

This clone was counted at least ten times. Coverage ceases 3 residues before the CDR3 finishes, and the germline J gene fills in the end. This chain connects TRBV11-3 to TRBJ1-1; D ambiguous. CDR3 length: 13 amino acids. The germline V gene has CDR1 SGHNT and CDR2 YENEEA. CDR3 sequence: CVPDGVRDTEAFF. CDR3 DNA (partial): TGTGTTCCTGACGGGGTAAGGGACACTGAA.